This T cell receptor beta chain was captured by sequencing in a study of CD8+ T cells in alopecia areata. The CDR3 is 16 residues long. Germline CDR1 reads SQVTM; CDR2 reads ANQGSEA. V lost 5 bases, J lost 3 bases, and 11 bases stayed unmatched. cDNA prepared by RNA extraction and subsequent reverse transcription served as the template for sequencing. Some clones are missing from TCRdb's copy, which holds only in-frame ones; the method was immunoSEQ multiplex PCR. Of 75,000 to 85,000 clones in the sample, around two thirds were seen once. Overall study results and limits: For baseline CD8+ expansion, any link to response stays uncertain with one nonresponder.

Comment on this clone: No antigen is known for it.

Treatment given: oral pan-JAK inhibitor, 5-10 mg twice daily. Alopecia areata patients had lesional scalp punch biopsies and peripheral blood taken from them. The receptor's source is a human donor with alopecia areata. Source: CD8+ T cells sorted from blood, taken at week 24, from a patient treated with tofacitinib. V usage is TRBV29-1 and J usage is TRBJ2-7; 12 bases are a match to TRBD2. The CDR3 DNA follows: TGCAGCGTTCGAGGGGCTACTAGCGGGGGGATCTACGAGCAGTACTTC. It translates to CSVRGATSGGIYEQYF.